This TCR beta chain emerged from a study of blood T cell repertoires in COVID-19. Study as a whole: T cells, B-cell-depleted T cells, or PBMCs provided the cDNA or gDNA that served as material.

Germline loops: CDR1 SGHTA, CDR2 FQGTGA. This CDR3 spans 16 amino acids. Trimming at V came to 5 bases and at J to 9 bases, leaving 11 bases not matched to a gene. Membership in each cohort depended on participant-reported clinical history. Up to 2 weeks before entering the study, exposed participants had met a COVID-19 case. The data were produced by immunoSEQ multiplex PCR, yet TCRdb's version contains in-frame clones alone and is incomplete. The table lists 200,000 to 250,000 clones, approximately 90% of them singletons. The material sequenced was PBMCs or T cells enriched from blood (not recorded which). This chain joins TRBV7-3 and TRBJ2-1, with TRBD2 matching 12 bases. The clonotype was recovered from a man aged 45-65 years who had been exposed to COVID-19. The CDR3 nucleotides read TGTGCCAGCAGCCCCAGACTAGCGGGAGTGTTTAGTGAGCAGTTCTTC. Translation: CASSPRLAGVFSEQFF. The full variable domain, rest sourced from reference TRBV7-3 and TRBJ2-1, is GAGVSQTPSNKVTEKGKYVELRCDPISGHTALYWYRQSLGQGPEFLIYFQGTGAADDSGLPNDRFFAVRPEGSVSTLKIQRTERGDSAVYLCASSPRLAGVFSEQFFGPGTRLTVL.